This T cell receptor (beta chain) was sequenced in a study of blood T cell repertoires in COVID-19. Looking at the study overall: From the United States, Italy and Spain came samples of acute and convalescent COVID-19.

Participants' own reports of clinical history determined their cohort assignment. Methods used by the authors: Quantification of nucleated cells was approximated via reference gene primer amplification. Using immunoSEQ multiplex PCR, the repertoire was profiled, and TCRdb retains in-frame clones only, with some absent. V, J and clone size derive from that table, while D and trimming were established from the DNA sequence. This table holds 190,000 or so clones, roughly 80% found once. The source material was PBMCs or T cells enriched from blood (not recorded which). This sequence was found in a man aged 40-50 years who had recovered from COVID-19.

The CDR3 DNA follows: TGTGCCAGCAGCGGACAGGGGGCAGTATCTGGGGCCAACGTCCTGACTTTC. It codes for CASSGQGAVSGANVLTF. This chain uses TRBV25-1 with TRBJ2-6; TRBD1 agrees at 11 bases. Per germline, CDR1 MGHDK and CDR2 SYGVNS. Germline trimming cut 6 bases from V and 1 base from J; bases unmatched to any gene: 5. The CDR3 extends over 17 amino acids. The full variable domain, with the rest looked up from reference TRBV25-1 and TRBJ2-6, is EADIYQTPRYLVIGTGKKITLECSQTMGHDKMYWYQQDPGMELHLIHYSYGVNSTEKGDLSSESTVSRIRTEHFPLTLESARPSHTSQYLCASSGQGAVSGANVLTFGAGSRLTVL.